The source of this TCR beta chain is a study of metastatic and nonmetastatic thyroid tumors. Thyroid surgery had not been preceded by any treatment in any patient. The CDR3 contains 14 residues. V was cut by 1 base and J by 6 bases, with 13 bases left in between. Germline CDR1 reads LNHDA; CDR2 reads SQIVND (reference sequence). TCRdb redid the clone calls on the PCR reads using MiXCR. The sample carries approximately 40,000 clones, 20% to 25% recorded once. The rearrangement links TRBV19 to TRBJ2-7; D possibly corresponds to TRBD2 (5 bases). Sequenced material: blood. The clonotype originates from a female donor with papillary thyroid cancer or a benign thyroid nodule (not recorded which). Some clones in this sample may be carry-over from other donors' samples. The CDR3: CASSIAASSGEQYF. The CDR3 coding sequence is TGTGCCAGTAGTATAGCAGCTAGCTCGGGCGAGCAGTACTTC.